Shown below are 10 T cell receptor beta chains from a single sample sequenced in a study of blood T cell repertoires in COVID-19. Assay used: immunoSEQ multiplex PCR; TCRdb lists only in-frame clones, some missing. The table records approximately 70,000 clones, approximately 79% of them present only once. Sequencing was performed on peripheral blood. The receptors were gathered from a woman between 50 and 59 years old with acute or convalescent COVID-19.

This clone was counted between two and nine times. This chain joins TRBV4-3 and TRBJ2-2, with a tentative D call TRBD2 (6 bases). The CDR3 is made up of 17 amino acids. CDR1 is LGHNA, CDR2 YSLEER, per germline. The V end was cut by 5 bases, the J end by 0 bases, with 16 bases between. CDR3 sequence: CASSVRVLASNTGELFF. CDR3 nucleotides: TGCGCCAGCAGCGTCCGAGTGCTAGCGTCGAACACCGGGGAGCTGTTTTTT.

The J gene is TRBJ1-4, the V gene TRBV4-1; D remains unclear. From germline, CDR1 is MGHRA and CDR2 YSYEKL. V lost 4 bases and J 3 bases, leaving 15 bases between the germline ends. The CDR3 has 16 amino acids. The CDR3 sequence is CASSPAEREANEKLFF. The CDR3, as DNA: TGCGCCAGCAGCCCAGCGGAGCGAGAAGCTAATGAAAAACTGTTTTTT.

The chain recombines TRBV27 with TRBJ1-1; TRBD1 agrees at 8 bases. The CDR3 loop spans 15 amino acids. The germline gives CDR1 MNHEY, CDR2 SMNVEV (reference sequence). After removal of 2 bases from V and 2 bases from J, the junction contained 4 bases not matched to a gene. The CDR3 DNA follows: TGTGCCAGCAGTTTACATGGACAGGGCAACACTGAAGCTTTCTTT. This sequence encodes CASSLHGQGNTEAFF.

V usage is TRBV5-1 and J usage is TRBJ2-1; 8 bases are a match to TRBD2. The germline V gene has CDR1 SGHRS and CDR2 YFSETQ. This CDR3 is 15 amino acids long. V gave up 3 bases and J gave up 6 bases; unmatched junction bases: 8. The chain's CDR3 is CASSWDGTSANEQFF. The CDR3 DNA sequence: TGCGCCAGCAGCTGGGACGGGACTAGTGCCAATGAGCAGTTCTTC.

This clone was detected once. The chain employs TRBV19 and TRBJ1-3; TRBD1 matches at 8 bases. This CDR3 spans 15 amino acids. Unmatched junction bases numbered 4, after V lost 3 bases and J lost 3 bases. Germline V gene sequence: CDR1 LNHDA, CDR2 SQIVND (reference sequence). CDR3 DNA: TGTGCCAGTAGTATGCAGGGGGCACGTGGAAACACCATATATTTT. As protein: CASSMQGARGNTIYF.

The chain has TRBV2 and TRBJ2-5, with 8 bases lining up with TRBD2. In germline, CDR1 is SNHLY, CDR2 FYNNEI. The CDR3 consists of 16 residues. Germline trimming cut 8 bases from V and 1 base from J; bases unmatched to any gene: 12. The CDR3 here is CASLVGAGGFQETQYF. The CDR3, as DNA: TGTGCCAGCTTGGTAGGGGCGGGGGGCTTCCAAGAGACCCAGTACTTC.

The rearrangement joins TRBV2 to TRBJ1-1; the D is unclear. Germline V CDR1 and CDR2: SNHLY, FYNNEI. The CDR3 has 14 residues. The CDR3: CADRGRTLNTEAFF. The CDR3 region has the DNA TGTGCAGACCGGGGTAGGACCCTGAACACTGAAGCTTTCTTT. The full variable domain, with the rest looked up from reference TRBV2 and TRBJ1-1, is EPEVTQTPSHQVTQMGQEVILRCVPISNHLYFYWYRQILGQKVEFLVSFYNNEISEKSEIFDDQFSVERPDGSNFTLKIRSTKLEDSAMYFCADRGRTLNTEAFFGQGTRLTVV.

V and J are TRBV12-3 or TRBV12-4 and TRBJ1-2; the match to TRBD1 covers 8 bases. The junction had 7 bases not matched to a gene; V was cut back by 8 bases and J by 8 bases. The CDR3 has 12 amino acids. CDR3 amino acids: CASWGQAWGYTF. Written as DNA, the CDR3 is TGTGCCAGCTGGGGACAGGCTTGGGGCTACACCTTC.

The chain uses TRBV7-8 and TRBJ2-5; 9 bases match TRBD1. The CDR3 covers 16 residues. CDR1 is SGHVS and CDR2 is FQNEAQ in the germline V gene. The V segment lost 5 bases and the J segment 2 bases; nucleotides outside the gene matches: 9. The CDR3 DNA reads TGTGCCAGCAGCGGGGGGACAGGGACAAAACAAGAGACCCAGTACTTC. This sequence encodes CASSGGTGTKQETQYF.

The chain employs TRBV11-2 and TRBJ2-7, with D tentatively TRBD2 (7 bases). Germline V lookup: CDR1 SGHAT, CDR2 FQNNGV. V was trimmed by 0 bases and J by 5 bases, leaving 17 bases between them. The CDR3 covers 16 residues. The CDR3 region has the DNA TGTGCCAGCAGCTTAGAAGCTGGGGGGGCCAGGAACGAGCAGTACTTC. It is translated as CASSLEAGGARNEQYF.